This is a list of T cell receptor beta chains from one sample in a study of blood T cell repertoires in COVID-19. The assay was immunoSEQ multiplex PCR, and TCRdb's table has in-frame clones only and misses some. The table has about 280,000 clones, 88% seen once. The source material was PBMCs or T cells enriched from blood (not recorded which). These receptors came from a woman aged 60-75 years in a cohort exposed to, infected with or recovered from COVID-19 (not recorded which). The CDR3 runs from the conserved cysteine through the conserved F or W. The order of the fields is V gene, J gene, clone size, D gene, CDR3 length, CDR3 DNA, CDR3 protein. A D gene is named only where the DNA matches it firmly. Size tells how often a clone was seen (once, few, many) or the class of an expanded clone, and some rows leave it out.

TRBV29-1	TRBJ2-1	-	-	13	TGCAGCGTTTGCCTAGCCCCTTATGATGAGCAGTTCTTC	CSVCLAPYDEQFF
TRBV4-1	TRBJ2-5	once	TRBD1	14	TGCGCCAGCAGCCAGGGACAGGGTCCAGAGACCCAGTACTTC	CASSQGQGPETQYF
TRBV29-1	TRBJ2-5	-	TRBD1	13	TGCAGCGTCGGGACAGGGGGACGGGAGACCCAGTACTTC	CSVGTGGRETQYF
TRBV28	TRBJ1-4	few	TRBD1	14	TGTGCCAGTTATACCGGGACAGGGGTAGAAAAACTGTTTTTT	CASYTGTGVEKLFF
TRBV7-2	TRBJ2-7	-	TRBD2	16	TGTGCCAGCAGCTTAGGCCGACTAGCGGCCCCCTACGAGCAGTACTTC	CASSLGRLAAPYEQYF
TRBV11-2	TRBJ2-7	-	TRBD2	15	TGTGCCAGCTTCGCCCGGGCGAGCGGGAAAGACGAGCAGTACTTC	CASFARASGKDEQYF
TRBV2	TRBJ1-6	once	-	14	TGTGCCAGCAGACGACAATGGGGCGATTCACCCCTCCACTTT	CASRRQWGDSPLHF
TRBV23-1	TRBJ1-3	-	-	15	TGCGCCAGCAGTTCCCCAGGGGCAACTGGAAACACCATATATTTT	CASSSPGATGNTIYF
TRBV4-3	TRBJ2-5	-	TRBD2	15	TGCGCCAGCAGCCGCCTACTAGCGGGCCAAGAGACCCAGTACTTC	CASSRLLAGQETQYF
TRBV24-1	TRBJ2-7	few	-	12	TGTGCCACCCGCGGGGAAACATACGAGCAGTACTTC	CATRGETYEQYF
TRBV7-9	TRBJ2-7	once	TRBD1	12	TGTGCCAGCAGCCCAGGGACAGATAAGCAGTACTTC	CASSPGTDKQYF
TRBV18	TRBJ2-2	-	TRBD1	16	TGTGCCAGCTCACCACCGACAGGGTCGGTCACCGGGGAGCTGTTTTTT	CASSPPTGSVTGELFF
TRBV19	TRBJ2-6	-	TRBD1	16	TGTGCCACAGCCGGGACAGGGTATAATGGGGCCAACGTCCTGACTTTC	CATAGTGYNGANVLTF
TRBV29-1	TRBJ2-1	-	TRBD2	13	TGCAGCGTTGGTTCGGGAGGGGGGTATGAGCAGTTCTTC	CSVGSGGGYEQFF
TRBV5-4	TRBJ2-7	-	TRBD1	14	TGTGCCAGCAGCTTCGGACAGGGGGGCTACGAGCAGTACTTC	CASSFGQGGYEQYF
TRBV2	TRBJ1-2	-	-	15	TGTGCCAGCAGTATACAGGGCCCAGCTAACTATGGCTACACCTTC	CASSIQGPANYGYTF
TRBV19	TRBJ1-1	-	-	14	TGTGCCAGTAGTATTTACGGGGGAAGGGCTGAAGCTTTCTTT	CASSIYGGRAEAFF
TRBV11-2	TRBJ2-7	-	-	16	TGTGCCAGCAGCTTTGGGACAACACGGAGCTCCTACGAGCAGTACTTC	CASSFGTTRSSYEQYF
TRBV5-1	TRBJ1-2	-	TRBD1	18	TGCGCCAGCAGCCCCTACGGGACAGGGGTAATAGCTAACTATGGCTACACCTTC	CASSPYGTGVIANYGYTF
TRBV19	TRBJ1-1	-	-	13	TGTGCCAGTAGTATCTATGAAAACACTGAAGCTTTCTTT	CASSIYENTEAFF
TRBV19	TRBJ1-5	-	-	15	TGTGCCACCGAGGCCCAGGGGAGTGGTAATCAGCCCCAGCATTTT	CATEAQGSGNQPQHF
TRBV7-2	TRBJ2-1	-	TRBD2	15	TGTGCCAGCAGCTCTAGCGGGAGAACGTCGAATGAGCAGTTCTTC	CASSSSGRTSNEQFF
TRBV28	TRBJ1-2	-	TRBD1	11	TGTGCCAGCAGCTGGGACAGGTGGTGCACCTTC	CASSWDRWCTF
TRBV7-2	TRBJ2-2	-	TRBD2	17	TGTGCCAGCAGCTTAGCGTCGCTAGCGGGAACCACCGGGGAGCTGTTTTTT	CASSLASLAGTTGELFF
TRBV11-3	TRBJ2-3	-	TRBD1	15	TGTGCCAGCAGCTTAAGACAGGGGGCTACAGATACGCAGTATTTT	CASSLRQGATDTQYF
TRBV6-5	TRBJ2-3	once	TRBD1	15	TGTGCCAGCAGTTACAAGGGACAGGGGTGGGATACGCAGTATTTT	CASSYKGQGWDTQYF
TRBV25-1	TRBJ2-7	-	-	16	TGTGCCAGCAGTGAATCAGGCGGGGCGAGCTCCTACGAGCAGTACTTC	CASSESGGASSYEQYF
TRBV30	TRBJ2-1	-	-	13	TGTGCCTTCAGGGAAGGCTCCTACAATGAGCAGTTCTTC	CAFREGSYNEQFF
TRBV15	TRBJ2-1	-	-	13	TGTGCCACCGTTGGCGGGACCTACAATGAGCAGTTCTTC	CATVGGTYNEQFF
TRBV9	TRBJ2-7	-	TRBD1	15	TGTGCCAGCAGCGTAGCAACAGGGGCACCCTACGAGCAGTACTTC	CASSVATGAPYEQYF
TRBV4-1	TRBJ1-6	-	-	17	TGCGCCAGCAGCCAAGATTCCGGCACCCTAGGTGATTCACCCCTCCACTTT	CASSQDSGTLGDSPLHF
TRBV2	TRBJ2-1	-	TRBD2	17	TGTGCCAGCAGTGAAGCAAGCCCCGGGACTAGCAAGAGGGGGCAGTTCTTC	CASSEASPGTSKRGQFF
TRBV7-8	TRBJ2-1	-	TRBD2	16	TGTGCCAGCAGCTTGGGACTGAAGGCCAGCGGGGATGAGCAGTTCTTC	CASSLGLKASGDEQFF
TRBV18	TRBJ1-4	-	-	14	TGTGCCAGCTCACAGTCCCAAGGGGGTGAAAAACTGTTTTTT	CASSQSQGGEKLFF
TRBV5-4	TRBJ2-7	-	-	16	TGTGCCAGCAGCTTGGGTTTCGGTGCAGGGTCGGGTGAGCAGTACTTC	CASSLGFGAGSGEQYF
TRBV14	TRBJ2-2	-	TRBD1	15	TGTGCCAGCAGGAGACAGGGGTCGAACACCGGGGAGCTGTTTTTT	CASRRQGSNTGELFF
TRBV28	TRBJ1-6	-	TRBD1	15	TGTGCCAGCAGTAAGACAGGGACGTATCATTCACCCCTCCACTTT	CASSKTGTYHSPLHF
TRBV30	TRBJ2-1	-	TRBD2	16	TGTGCCTGGAGTGGGGGACTAGCGGGAGAATACAATGAGCAGTTCTTC	CAWSGGLAGEYNEQFF
TRBV15	TRBJ2-7	-	-	15	TGTGCCACCAGCAGAGACGGGACACCTACTTACGAGCAGTACTTC	CATSRDGTPTYEQYF
TRBV18	TRBJ1-5	-	-	15	TGTGCCAGCTCACCGGAGGGACTTGGGAATCAGCCCCAGCATTTT	CASSPEGLGNQPQHF
TRBV2	TRBJ2-3	once	-	14	TGTGCCAGCAGTGACGACGTAGGGGTAGATACGCAGTATTTT	CASSDDVGVDTQYF
TRBV9	TRBJ2-5	-	-	13	TGTGCCAGCAGCCCCCCAGGTGTCGAGACCCAGTACTTC	CASSPPGVETQYF
TRBV5-1	TRBJ1-2	-	-	15	TGCGCCAGCAGCTTGGGGTGGGGCCGGTCCTATGGCTACACCTTC	CASSLGWGRSYGYTF
TRBV29-1	TRBJ2-5	-	-	12	TGCAGCGTTGAGGAGGGCCAAGAGACCCAGTACTTC	CSVEEGQETQYF
TRBV30	TRBJ2-6	-	-	17	TGTGCCTGGATCGGGGGGCGCATCTCCTCTGGGGCCAACGTCCTGACTTTC	CAWIGGRISSGANVLTF
TRBV6-5	TRBJ2-5	-	-	13	TGTGCCAGCAAAAGGGGGGGGCAAGAGACCCAGTACTTC	CASKRGGQETQYF
TRBV25-1	TRBJ1-4	-	TRBD1	14	TGTGCCAGCAGTGGTGACAGGGTCTGGGAAAAACTGTTTTTT	CASSGDRVWEKLFF
TRBV5-3	TRBJ2-7	once	TRBD1	16	TGTGCCAGAAGCCCGTCGGACAGGGTATTTTCCTACGAGCAGTACTTC	CARSPSDRVFSYEQYF
TRBV9	TRBJ1-1	few	-	15	TGTGCCAGCAGCGTGATCTCCAGGGTGAACCCTGAAGCTTTCTTT	CASSVISRVNPEAFF
TRBV2	TRBJ2-7	-	-	13	TGTGCCAGCAGTGATTACAGGTACTACGAGCAGTACTTC	CASSDYRYYEQYF
TRBV6-2/TRBV6-3	TRBJ2-7	-	TRBD1	17	TGTGCCAGCAGTTACCCAAGGGGGACAGGGGATGTCCACGAGCAGTACTTC	CASSYPRGTGDVHEQYF